A selection of T cell receptor beta chains follows, all from one sample in a study of blood T cell repertoires in COVID-19. Produced via immunoSEQ multiplex PCR; TCRdb's table is partial and in-frame only. The data contain about 270,000 clones, 88% of them singletons. Sequences were obtained from PBMCs or T cells enriched from blood (not recorded which). Source of these receptors: a woman between 45 and 60 years old who had recovered from COVID-19. CDR3s include the opening cysteine and the closing phenylalanine or tryptophan. Fields, in order: clone size, J gene, V gene, CDR3 protein. Rows give clone size only sometimes, using once, few, many, or a class for an expanded clone.

>.|TRBJ2-7|TRBV7-2
CASSLRGGSSYEQYF
>.|TRBJ2-3|TRBV9
CASSVGFAGGSDTQYF
>.|TRBJ2-1|TRBV29-1
CSVGTVGQFF
>.|TRBJ1-5|TRBV4-2
CASSQETGNQPQHF
>.|TRBJ2-3|TRBV29-1
CSVERGSGADTQYF
>.|TRBJ1-1|TRBV27
CASSSSHRNTEAFF
>.|TRBJ1-3|TRBV6-5
CASSFDTVTGNTIYF
>.|TRBJ1-4|TRBV15
CATSRVQAATNEKLFF
>.|TRBJ2-3|TRBV24-1
CATSDPRGREGTQYF
>.|TRBJ1-6|TRBV28
CASSLRNSPLHF
>.|TRBJ2-5|TRBV29-1
CSVAPRTRQGETQYF
>.|TRBJ1-2|TRBV19
CASGTTGGYSYGYTF
>.|TRBJ2-7|TRBV7-3
CASSLDRSYEQYF
>.|TRBJ2-3|TRBV15
CATSRDRGRTDTQYF
>.|TRBJ2-2|TRBV2
CASSEGLVAWAGELFF
>.|TRBJ1-5|TRBV21-1
CASRPPWTGKAPQHF
>.|TRBJ2-1|TRBV7-9
CASSSGQGGMREQFF
>few|TRBJ2-6|TRBV28
CASSRLAGGPSGANVLTF
>.|TRBJ1-2|TRBV29-1
CSVDPKRGDSSSNYGYTF
>once|TRBJ2-7|TRBV30
CAAPGLADYEQYF
>.|TRBJ2-1|TRBV7-3
CASSRSSKAGDEQFF
>few|TRBJ2-1|TRBV5-6
CASGPGWSAYNEQFF
>.|TRBJ2-7|TRBV6-1
CASRPGTGGIYEQYF
>.|TRBJ1-3|TRBV27
CASSYREGSGNTIYF
>.|TRBJ2-1|TRBV2
CASSRQDYEQFF
>.|TRBJ1-5|TRBV28
CASSPGTGVNQPQHF
>.|TRBJ1-6|TRBV27
CASSLSWSYNSPLHF
>.|TRBJ2-1|TRBV7-3
CASSASGRAYNEQFF
>.|TRBJ1-5|TRBV6-5
CASTETFFGQPQHF
>few|TRBJ2-1|TRBV7-2
CASSLARSGRTYTISYNEQFF
>.|TRBJ1-1|TRBV20-1
CSATTPRGAFF
>.|TRBJ2-1|TRBV7-3
CASSLAMRGLAGGYNEQFF
>.|TRBJ2-1|TRBV9
CASSARGQSSYNEQFF
>.|TRBJ2-7|TRBV15
CATSTDILGEQYF
>.|TRBJ2-2|TRBV5-1
CASSLAAGITGELFF
>.|TRBJ1-1|TRBV7-2
CASSLDRELVTEAFF
>.|TRBJ2-1|TRBV9
CASSVGWGVDSYNEQFF
>.|TRBJ1-6|TRBV5-1
CASSRAGAANSPLHF
>.|TRBJ2-7|TRBV18
CASSPLGLAGGSSYEQYF
>once|TRBJ2-7|TRBV5-5
CASSPVAGGYEQYF
>.|TRBJ1-6|TRBV5-5
CASSGTDNSPLHF
>once|TRBJ2-1|TRBV28
CASRSGRGSYNEQFF
>.|TRBJ2-7|TRBV11-2
CASSLPGDTSGWRQYF
>.|TRBJ1-5|TRBV7-6
CASSLKTGVNQPQHF
>.|TRBJ1-4|TRBV5-6
CASSFGRGATNEKLFF
>.|TRBJ2-2|TRBV12-3/TRBV12-4
CASSQKNTGELFF
>.|TRBJ1-5|TRBV28
CASSLLDRGLSYQPQHF
>.|TRBJ1-3|TRBV7-2
CASSLDRGLGNTIYF
>.|TRBJ1-2|TRBV30
CAWNRGGNGYTF
>.|TRBJ1-5|TRBV6-5
CASSSADRGAQPQHF
>.|TRBJ2-5|TRBV2
CASSEALHGTGETQYF
>.|TRBJ1-2|TRBV28
CASSLLEGAYGYTF
>.|TRBJ2-3|TRBV11-2
CASSSSPAYTDTQYF
>few|TRBJ2-1|TRBV30
CAWSDSGAQFF
>.|TRBJ2-3|TRBV28
CASSTDRASTDTQYF
>.|TRBJ2-2|TRBV24-1
CATNTGSNTGELFF
>.|TRBJ2-5|TRBV7-2
CASSLIAGAGETQYF
>.|TRBJ2-2|TRBV6-5
CASRRTGATGELFF
>.|TRBJ1-5|TRBV27
CASRVSGFNSNQPQHF